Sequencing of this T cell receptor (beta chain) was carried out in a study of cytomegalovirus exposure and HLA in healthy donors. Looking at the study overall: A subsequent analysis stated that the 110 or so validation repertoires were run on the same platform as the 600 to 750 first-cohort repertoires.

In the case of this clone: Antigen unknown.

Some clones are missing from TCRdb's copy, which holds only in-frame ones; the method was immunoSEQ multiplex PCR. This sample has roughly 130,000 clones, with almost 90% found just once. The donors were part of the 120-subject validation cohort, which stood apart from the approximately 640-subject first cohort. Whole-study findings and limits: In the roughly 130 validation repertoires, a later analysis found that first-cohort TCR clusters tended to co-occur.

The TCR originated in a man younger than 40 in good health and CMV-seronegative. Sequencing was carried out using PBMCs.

CDR3 loop: CASSQESAGANVLTF. The CDR3 DNA reads TGCGCCAGCAGCCAAGAGTCAGCTGGGGCCAACGTCCTGACTTTC. The chain recombines TRBV4-1 with TRBJ2-6; D gene ambiguous. Deletions cut 0 bases from V and 2 bases from J, with 5 bases between. CDR1 MGHRA and CDR2 YSYEKL come from the germline V gene. This CDR3 has 15 amino acids.